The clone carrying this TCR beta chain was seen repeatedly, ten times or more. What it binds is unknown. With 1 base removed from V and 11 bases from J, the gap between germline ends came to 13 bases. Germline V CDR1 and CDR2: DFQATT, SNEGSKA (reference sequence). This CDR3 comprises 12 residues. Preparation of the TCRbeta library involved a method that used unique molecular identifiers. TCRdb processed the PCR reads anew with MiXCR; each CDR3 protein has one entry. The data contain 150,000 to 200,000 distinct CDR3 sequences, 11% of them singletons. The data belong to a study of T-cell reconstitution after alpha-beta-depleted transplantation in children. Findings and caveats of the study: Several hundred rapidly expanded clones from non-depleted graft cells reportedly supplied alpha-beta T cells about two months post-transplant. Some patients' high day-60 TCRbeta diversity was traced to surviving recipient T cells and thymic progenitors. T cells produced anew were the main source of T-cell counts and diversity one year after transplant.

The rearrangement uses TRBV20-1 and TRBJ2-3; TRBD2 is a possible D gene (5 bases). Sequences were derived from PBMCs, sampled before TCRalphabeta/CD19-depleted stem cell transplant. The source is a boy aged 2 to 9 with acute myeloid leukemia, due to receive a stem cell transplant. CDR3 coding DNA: TGCAGTGCTAGAGTGTCCGGGAATGTGCAGTATTTT. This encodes CSARVSGNVQYF.